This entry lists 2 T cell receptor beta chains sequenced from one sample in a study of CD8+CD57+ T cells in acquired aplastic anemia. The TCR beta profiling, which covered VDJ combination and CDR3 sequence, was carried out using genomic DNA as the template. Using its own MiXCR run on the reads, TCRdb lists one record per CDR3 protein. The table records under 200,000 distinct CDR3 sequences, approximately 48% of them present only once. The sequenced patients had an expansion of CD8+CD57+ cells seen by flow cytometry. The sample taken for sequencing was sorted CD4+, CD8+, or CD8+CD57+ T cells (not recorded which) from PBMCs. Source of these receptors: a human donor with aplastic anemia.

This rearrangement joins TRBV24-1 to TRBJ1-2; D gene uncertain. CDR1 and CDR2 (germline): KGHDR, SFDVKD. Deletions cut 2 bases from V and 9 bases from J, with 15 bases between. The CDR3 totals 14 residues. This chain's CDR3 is CATSDSRAATRYTF. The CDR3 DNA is TGTGCCACCAGTGATTCAAGGGCCGCCACGCGCTACACCTTC.

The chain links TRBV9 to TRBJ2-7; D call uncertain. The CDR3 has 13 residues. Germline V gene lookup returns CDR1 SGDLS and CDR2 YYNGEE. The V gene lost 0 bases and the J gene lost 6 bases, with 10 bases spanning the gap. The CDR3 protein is CASSVGHPSEQYF. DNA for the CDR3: TGTGCCAGCAGCGTAGGCCACCCCTCCGAGCAGTACTTC.